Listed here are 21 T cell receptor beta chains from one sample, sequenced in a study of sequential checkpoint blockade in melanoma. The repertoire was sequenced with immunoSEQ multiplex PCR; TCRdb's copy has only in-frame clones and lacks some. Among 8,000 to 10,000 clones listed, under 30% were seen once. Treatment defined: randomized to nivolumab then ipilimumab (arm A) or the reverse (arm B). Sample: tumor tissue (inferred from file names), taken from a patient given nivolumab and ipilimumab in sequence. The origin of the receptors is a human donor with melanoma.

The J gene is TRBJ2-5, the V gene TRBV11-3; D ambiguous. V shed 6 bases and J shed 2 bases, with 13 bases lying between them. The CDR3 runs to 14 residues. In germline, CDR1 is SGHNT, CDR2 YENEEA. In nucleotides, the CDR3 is TGTGCCAGCAGTCCTACCCGGTATCAAGAGACCCAGTACTTC. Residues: CASSPTRYQETQYF.

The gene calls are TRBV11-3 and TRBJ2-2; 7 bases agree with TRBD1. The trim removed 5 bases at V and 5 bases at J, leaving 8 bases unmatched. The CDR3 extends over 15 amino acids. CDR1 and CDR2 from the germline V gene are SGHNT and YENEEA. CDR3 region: CASSPDPRGTGELFF. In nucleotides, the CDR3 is TGTGCCAGCAGCCCGGACCCCAGGGGGACCGGGGAGCTGTTTTTT. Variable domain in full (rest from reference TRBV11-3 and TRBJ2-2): EAGVVQSPRYKIIEKKQPVAFWCNPISGHNTLYWYLQNLGQGPELLIRYENEEAVDDSQLPKDRFSAERLKGVDSTLKIQPAELGDSAVYLCASSPDPRGTGELFFGEGSRLTVL.

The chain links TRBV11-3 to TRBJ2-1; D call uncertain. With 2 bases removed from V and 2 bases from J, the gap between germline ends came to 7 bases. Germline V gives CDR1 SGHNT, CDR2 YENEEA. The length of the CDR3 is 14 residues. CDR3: CASSLLVTYNEQFF. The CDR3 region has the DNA TGTGCCAGCAGCTTATTAGTAACCTACAATGAGCAGTTCTTC.

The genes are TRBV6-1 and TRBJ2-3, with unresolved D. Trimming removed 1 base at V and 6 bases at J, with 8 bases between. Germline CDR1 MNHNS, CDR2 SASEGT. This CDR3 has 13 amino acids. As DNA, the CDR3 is TGTGCCAGCAGTGAAGTTTTAGGGGATACGCAGTATTTT. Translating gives CASSEVLGDTQYF.

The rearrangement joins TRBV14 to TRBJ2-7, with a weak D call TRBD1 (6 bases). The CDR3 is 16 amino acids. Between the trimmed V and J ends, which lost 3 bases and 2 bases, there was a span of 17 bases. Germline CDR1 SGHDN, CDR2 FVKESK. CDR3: CASSHINVRGPYEQYF. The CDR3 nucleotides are TGTGCCAGCAGCCACATAAACGTCAGGGGCCCCTACGAGCAGTACTTC.

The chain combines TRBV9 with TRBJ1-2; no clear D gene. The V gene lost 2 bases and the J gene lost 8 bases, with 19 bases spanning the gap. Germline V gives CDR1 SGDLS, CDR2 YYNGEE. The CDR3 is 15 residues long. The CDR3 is CASSVEWFGWLGYTF. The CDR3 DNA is TGTGCCAGCAGCGTGGAGTGGTTCGGCTGGCTGGGCTACACCTTC.

CDR3 DNA sequence: TGTGCCAGCAGCCCACGGGGTCCGAACACTGAAGCTTTCTTT. Translated, it gives CASSPRGPNTEAFF. The rearrangement joins TRBV11-3 to TRBJ1-1; D is ambiguous. The V and J ends lost 5 bases and 1 base respectively, with 11 bases between them. The CDR3 runs to 14 residues. CDR1 and CDR2 from the germline V gene are SGHNT and YENEEA.

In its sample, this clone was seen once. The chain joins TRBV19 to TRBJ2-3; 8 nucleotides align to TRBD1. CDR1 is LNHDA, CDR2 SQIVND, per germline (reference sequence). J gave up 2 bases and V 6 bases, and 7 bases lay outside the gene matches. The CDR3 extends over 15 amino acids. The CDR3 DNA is TGTGCCAGTAGCGCCGGGACAGGATTCACAGATACGCAGTATTTT. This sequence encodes CASSAGTGFTDTQYF.

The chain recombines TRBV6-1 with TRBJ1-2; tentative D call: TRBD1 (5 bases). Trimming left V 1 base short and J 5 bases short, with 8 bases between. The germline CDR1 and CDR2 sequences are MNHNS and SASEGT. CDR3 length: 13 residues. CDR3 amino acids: CASSEEAGYGYTF. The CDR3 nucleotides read TGTGCCAGCAGTGAAGAAGCAGGGTATGGCTACACCTTC.

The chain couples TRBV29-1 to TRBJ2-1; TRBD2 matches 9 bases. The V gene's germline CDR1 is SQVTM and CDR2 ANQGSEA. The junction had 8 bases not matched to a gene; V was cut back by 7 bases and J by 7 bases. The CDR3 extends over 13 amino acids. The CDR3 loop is CSAPGTSLNEQFF. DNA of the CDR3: TGCAGCGCCCCCGGGACTAGCCTGAATGAGCAGTTCTTC.

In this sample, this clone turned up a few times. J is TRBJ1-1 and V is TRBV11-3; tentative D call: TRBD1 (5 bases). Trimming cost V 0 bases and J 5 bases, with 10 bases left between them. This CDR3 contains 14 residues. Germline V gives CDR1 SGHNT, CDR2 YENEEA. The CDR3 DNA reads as TGTGCCAGCAGCTTAGAGGGGGATTGGACTGAAGCTTTCTTT. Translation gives CASSLEGDWTEAFF.

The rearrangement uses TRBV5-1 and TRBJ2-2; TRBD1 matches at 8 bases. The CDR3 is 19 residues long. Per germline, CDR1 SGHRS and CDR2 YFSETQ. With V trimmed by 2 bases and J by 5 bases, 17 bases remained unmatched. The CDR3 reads CASSFRYGRRTGNTGELFF. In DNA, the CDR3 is TGCGCCAGCAGCTTCCGTTATGGGAGGCGGACAGGGAATACCGGGGAGCTGTTTTTT. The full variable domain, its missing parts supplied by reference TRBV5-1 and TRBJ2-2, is KAGVTQTPRYLIKTRGQQVTLSCSPISGHRSVSWYQQTPGQGLQFLFEYFSETQRNKGNFPGRFSGRQFSNSRSEMNVSTLELGDSALYLCASSFRYGRRTGNTGELFFGEGSRLTVL.

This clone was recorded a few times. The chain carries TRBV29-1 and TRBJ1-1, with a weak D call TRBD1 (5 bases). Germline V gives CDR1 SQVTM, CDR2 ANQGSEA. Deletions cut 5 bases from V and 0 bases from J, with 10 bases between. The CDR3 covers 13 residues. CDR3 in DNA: TGCAGCGTTCGAGGGACCATGAACACTGAAGCTTTCTTT. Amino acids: CSVRGTMNTEAFF.

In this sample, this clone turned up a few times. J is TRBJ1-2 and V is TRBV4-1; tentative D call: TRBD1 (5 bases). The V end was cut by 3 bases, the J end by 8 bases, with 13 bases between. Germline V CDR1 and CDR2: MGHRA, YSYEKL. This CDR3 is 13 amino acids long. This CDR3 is CASSHSQGGGYTF. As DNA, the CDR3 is TGCGCCAGCAGCCACTCGCAGGGTGGAGGCTACACCTTC.

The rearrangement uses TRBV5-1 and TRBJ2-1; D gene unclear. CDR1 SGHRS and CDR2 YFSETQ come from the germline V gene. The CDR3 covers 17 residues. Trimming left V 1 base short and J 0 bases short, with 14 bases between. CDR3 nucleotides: TGCGCCAGCAGCTTGAGATTTAGTCTGAGCTCCTACAATGAGCAGTTCTTC. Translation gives CASSLRFSLSSYNEQFF.

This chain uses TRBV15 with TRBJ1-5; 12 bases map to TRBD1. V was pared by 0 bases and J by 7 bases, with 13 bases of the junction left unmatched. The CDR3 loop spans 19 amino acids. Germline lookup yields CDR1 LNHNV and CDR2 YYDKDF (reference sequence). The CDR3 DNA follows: TGTGCCACCAGCAGAGATTACGGGACAGGGGGCGAGGGAAAGCAGCCCCAGCATTTT. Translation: CATSRDYGTGGEGKQPQHF.

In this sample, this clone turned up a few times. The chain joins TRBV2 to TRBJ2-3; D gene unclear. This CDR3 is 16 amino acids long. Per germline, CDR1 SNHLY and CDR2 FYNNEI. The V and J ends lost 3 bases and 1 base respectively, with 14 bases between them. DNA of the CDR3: TGTGCCAGCAGTGAGAGGACGGGTACCCGCACAGATACGCAGTATTTT. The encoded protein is CASSERTGTRTDTQYF.

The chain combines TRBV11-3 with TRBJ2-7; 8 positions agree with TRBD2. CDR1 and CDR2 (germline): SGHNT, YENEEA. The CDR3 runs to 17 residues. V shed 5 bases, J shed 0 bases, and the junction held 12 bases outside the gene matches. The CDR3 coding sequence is TGTGCCAGCAGCCGGACCGCGGCTAGCGGGCCCTCCTACGAGCAGTACTTC. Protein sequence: CASSRTAASGPSYEQYF.

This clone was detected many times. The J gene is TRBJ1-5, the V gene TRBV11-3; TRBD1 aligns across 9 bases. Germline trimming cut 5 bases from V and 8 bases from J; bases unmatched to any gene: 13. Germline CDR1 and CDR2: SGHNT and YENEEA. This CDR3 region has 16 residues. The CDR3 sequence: CASSGTGTGMGEPQHF. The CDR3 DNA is TGTGCCAGCAGCGGTACCGGGACAGGGATGGGGGAGCCCCAGCATTTT.

The CDR3 spells CASSPAGSRMGEAFF. DNA of the CDR3: TGTGCCAGCAGCCCTGCGGGGTCTCGAATGGGTGAAGCTTTCTTT. The rearrangement joins TRBV14 to TRBJ1-1; D not resolved. Between the trimmed V and J ends, which lost 4 bases and 7 bases, there was a span of 19 bases. CDR3 length: 15 residues. Germline CDR1 is SGHDN and CDR2 is FVKESK.

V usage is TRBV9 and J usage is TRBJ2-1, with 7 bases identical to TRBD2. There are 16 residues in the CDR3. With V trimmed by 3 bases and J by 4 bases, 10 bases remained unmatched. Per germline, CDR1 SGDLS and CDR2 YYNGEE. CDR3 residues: CASSGRLSGDYNEQFF. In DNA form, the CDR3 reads TGTGCCAGCAGCGGGCGTCTCAGCGGGGATTACAATGAGCAGTTCTTC. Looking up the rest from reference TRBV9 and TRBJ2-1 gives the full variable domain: DSGVTQTPKHLITATGQRVTLRCSPRSGDLSVYWYQQSLDQGLQFLIQYYNGEERAKGNILERFSAQQFPDLHSELNLSSLELGDSALYFCASSGRLSGDYNEQFFGPGTRLTVL.